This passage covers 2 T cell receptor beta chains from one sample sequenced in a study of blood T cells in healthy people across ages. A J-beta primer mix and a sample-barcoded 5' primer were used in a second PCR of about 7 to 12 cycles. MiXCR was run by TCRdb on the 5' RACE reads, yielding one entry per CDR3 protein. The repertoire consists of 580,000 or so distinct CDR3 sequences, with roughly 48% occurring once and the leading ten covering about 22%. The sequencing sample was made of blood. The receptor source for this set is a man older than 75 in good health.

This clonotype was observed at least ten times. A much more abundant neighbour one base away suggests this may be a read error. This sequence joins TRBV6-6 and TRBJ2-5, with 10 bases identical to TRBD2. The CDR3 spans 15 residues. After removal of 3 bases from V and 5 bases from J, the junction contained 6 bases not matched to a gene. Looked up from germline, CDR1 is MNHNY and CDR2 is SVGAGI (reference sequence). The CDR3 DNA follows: TGTGCCAGCAGTTATGGGCGAGCGGGGGGGGAGACCCAGTACTTC. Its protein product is CASSYGRAGGETQYF.

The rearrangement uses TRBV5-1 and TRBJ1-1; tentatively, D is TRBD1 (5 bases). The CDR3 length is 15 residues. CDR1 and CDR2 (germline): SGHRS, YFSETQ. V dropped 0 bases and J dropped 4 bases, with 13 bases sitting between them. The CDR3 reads CASSLVGGEVTEAFF. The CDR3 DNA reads TGCGCCAGCAGCTTGGTGGGGGGAGAGGTCACTGAAGCTTTCTTT.